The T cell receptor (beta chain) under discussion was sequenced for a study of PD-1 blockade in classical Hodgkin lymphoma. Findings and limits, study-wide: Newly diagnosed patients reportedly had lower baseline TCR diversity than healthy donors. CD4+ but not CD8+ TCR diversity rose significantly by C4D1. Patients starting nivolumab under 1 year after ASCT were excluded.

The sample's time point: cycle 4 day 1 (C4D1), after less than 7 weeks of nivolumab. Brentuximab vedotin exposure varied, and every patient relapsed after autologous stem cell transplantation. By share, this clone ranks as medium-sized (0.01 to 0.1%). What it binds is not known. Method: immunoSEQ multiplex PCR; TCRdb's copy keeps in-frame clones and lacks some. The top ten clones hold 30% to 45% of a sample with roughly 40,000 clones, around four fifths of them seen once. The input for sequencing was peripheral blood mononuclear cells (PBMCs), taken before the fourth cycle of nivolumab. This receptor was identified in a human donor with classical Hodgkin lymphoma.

The CDR3 protein is CASSQLGPYNSPLHF. CDR3 nucleotides: TGTGCCAGCAGCCAATTGGGACCCTATAATTCACCCCTCCACTTT. This rearrangement joins TRBV4-2 to TRBJ1-6, with D perhaps TRBD1 (5 bases). Germline CDR1 LGHNA, CDR2 YNFKEQ. V lost 2 bases to trimming and J lost 2 bases, with 7 bases between them. This CDR3 contains 15 residues.